The clone carrying this TCR beta chain appeared a single time. Its antigen remains unidentified. This sample is part of a study of PD-1 blockade in classical Hodgkin lymphoma. The CDR3 is 15 amino acids. CDR1 and CDR2 from the germline V gene are MNHNS and SASEGT. V lost 8 bases to trimming and J lost 2 bases; unmatched junction nucleotides: 9. TCRdb's copy holds only in-frame clones and misses some; the assay was immunoSEQ multiplex PCR. The data show just under 20,000 clones, with around four fifths seen just once and around 2.7% held by the top ten. As to time point: cycle 4 day 1 (C4D1), after 6 weeks of nivolumab. All trial patients relapsed after autologous stem cell transplantation. Negative magnetic selection isolated CD4+ T cells from thawed PBMCs. The study, taken as a whole, reports: TCR diversity in CD4+, not CD8+, cells rose significantly by C4D1. Later analyses included only patients treated at least 1 year post-ASCT. Diversity similar to that of newly diagnosed patients was seen at baseline in complete responders.

This chain uses TRBV6-1 with TRBJ2-5, with 9 bases lining up with TRBD2. The clonotype originates from a human donor with classical Hodgkin lymphoma. The material was CD4+ T cells from blood, obtained before the fourth cycle of nivolumab. The CDR3 bases are TGTGCCAGCGAGAGACTAGCGGCCCTTCAAGAGACCCAGTACTTC. It is translated as CASERLAALQETQYF.